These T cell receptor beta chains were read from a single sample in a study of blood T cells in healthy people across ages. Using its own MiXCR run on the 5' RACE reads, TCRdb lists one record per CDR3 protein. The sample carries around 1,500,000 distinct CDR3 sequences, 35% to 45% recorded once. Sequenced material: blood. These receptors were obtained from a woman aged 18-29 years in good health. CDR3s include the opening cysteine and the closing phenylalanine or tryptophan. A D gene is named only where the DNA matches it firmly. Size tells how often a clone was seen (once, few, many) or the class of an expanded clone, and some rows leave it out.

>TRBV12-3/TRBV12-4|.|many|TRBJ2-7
TGTGCCAGCAGCCGCCAATACGAGCAGTACTTC
CASSRQYEQYF
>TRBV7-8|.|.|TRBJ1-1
TGTGCCAGCATCGAAGAGGGCAGCCTCACTGAAGCTTTCTTT
CASIEEGSLTEAFF
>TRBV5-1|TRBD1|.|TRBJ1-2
TGCGCCAGCAGCTTTCTTGAGAAGGGACAGCGCTACACCTTC
CASSFLEKGQRYTF
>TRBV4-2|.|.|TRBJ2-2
TGTGCCAGCAGCCGGACGGGCGGGGAACACGGGGAGCTGTTTTTT
CASSRTGGEHGELFF
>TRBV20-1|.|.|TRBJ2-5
TGCAGTGCAATCAGGGGAACCCCGGGGACCCAGTACTTC
CSAIRGTPGTQYF
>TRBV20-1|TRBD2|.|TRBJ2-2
TGCAGTGCTAGCCGGGACTTTTCTTCGGCAGCGGGGACCGGGGAGCTGTTTTTT
CSASRDFSSAAGTGELFF
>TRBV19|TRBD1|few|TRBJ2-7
TGTGCCAGTAGTATTCGACAGGGGGCTTACTACGAGCAGTACTTC
CASSIRQGAYYEQYF
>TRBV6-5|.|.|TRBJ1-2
TGTGCCAGCAGTTACTCGAGTCAGGGGTACACCTTC
CASSYSSQGYTF
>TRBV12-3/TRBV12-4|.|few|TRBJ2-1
TGTGCCAGCAGCGGGGTCCTGTGGCACAACAATGAGCAGTTCTTC
CASSGVLWHNNEQFF
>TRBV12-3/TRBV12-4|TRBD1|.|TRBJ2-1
TGTGCCAGCAGTTTTACAGGGGTACACAATGAGCAGTTCTTC
CASSFTGVHNEQFF
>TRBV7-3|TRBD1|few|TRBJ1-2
TGTGCCAGCAGCTTAGTCCTCGGGACAGGGGATCCCTCACCGGCTAACTATGGCTACACCTTC
CASSLVLGTGDPSPANYGYTF
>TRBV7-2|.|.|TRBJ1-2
TGTGCCAGCAGCTTCCCTGACGGAAACTATGGCTACACCTTC
CASSFPDGNYGYTF
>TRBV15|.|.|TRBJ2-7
TGTGCCACCAGCAGAGAGTCTTTCTACGAGCAGTACTTC
CATSRESFYEQYF
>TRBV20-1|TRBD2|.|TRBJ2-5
TGCAGTGCTTGGGGACTAGCGGGAGGGCTGGAGACCCAGTACTTC
CSAWGLAGGLETQYF
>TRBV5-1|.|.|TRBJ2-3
TGCGCCAGCAGCGTTTCTAGAACGCAGTATTTT
CASSVSRTQYF
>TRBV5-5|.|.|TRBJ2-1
TGTGCCAGCAGCTTGACAGGACTCTTCTACAATGAGCAGTTCTTC
CASSLTGLFYNEQFF
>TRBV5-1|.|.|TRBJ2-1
TGCGCCAGCAGCTTGGGGCAGCGCAGCTCGTATGAGCAGTTCTTC
CASSLGQRSSYEQFF
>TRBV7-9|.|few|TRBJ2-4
TGTGCCAGCAGCTTAGGTCAAAACATTCAGTACTTC
CASSLGQNIQYF
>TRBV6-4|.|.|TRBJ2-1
TGTGCCAGCAGTTCCTCTATAGCGGTGTCCTACAATGAGCAGTTCTTC
CASSSSIAVSYNEQFF
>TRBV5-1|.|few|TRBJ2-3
TGCGCCAGTAGTGACACGCTCTTTGGCACAGATACGCAGTATTTT
CASSDTLFGTDTQYF
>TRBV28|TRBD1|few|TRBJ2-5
TGTGCCAGCAGTTTGGCCCGTCAGGGGGCCACCCAAGAGACCCAGTACTTC
CASSLARQGATQETQYF
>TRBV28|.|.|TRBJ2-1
TGTGCCAGCAGTTTTACAGGGCGGATTGAGCAGTTCTTC
CASSFTGRIEQFF
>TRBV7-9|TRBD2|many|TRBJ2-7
TGTGCCAGCAGCGCCGGAGGCGGGAGCTACGAGCAGTACTTC
CASSAGGGSYEQYF
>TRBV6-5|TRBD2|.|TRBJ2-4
TGTGCCAGCAGTCGGGGGGACAAAAACATTCAGTACTTC
CASSRGDKNIQYF
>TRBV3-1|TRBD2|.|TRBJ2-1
TGTGCCGGCAGCCATCCCCGACTAGCGGGAGCCCCGAATGAGCAGTTCTTC
CAGSHPRLAGAPNEQFF
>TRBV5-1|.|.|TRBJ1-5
TGCGCCAGCAGCCCATCAGGGGAGGCTAAGCCCCAGCATTTT
CASSPSGEAKPQHF
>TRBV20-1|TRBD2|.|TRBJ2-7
TGCAGTGCCCCCCCGGAGGCGGGGGGCCTCTACAATGAGCAGTACTTC
CSAPPEAGGLYNEQYF
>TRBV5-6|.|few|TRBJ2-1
TGTGCCAGCAGCTTTGTTTCGGCGGCCAGCTCCTACAATGAGCAGTTCTTC
CASSFVSAASSYNEQFF
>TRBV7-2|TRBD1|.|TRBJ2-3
TGTGCCAGCAGCTTTCCGCGACAGGGGGCTGTCACAGATACGCAGTATTTT
CASSFPRQGAVTDTQYF
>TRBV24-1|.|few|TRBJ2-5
TGTGCCACCAGTGATTGGAGCCAAGAGACCCAGTACTTC
CATSDWSQETQYF
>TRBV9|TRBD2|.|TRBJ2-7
TGTGCCAGCAGCTCCGGACTAGCGGGAGGACTCCCCAAGTACTTC
CASSSGLAGGLPKYF
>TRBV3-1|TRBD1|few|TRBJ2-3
TGTGCCAGCAGCCCTTCGACCGGGACAGCTAGCACAGATACGCAGTATTTT
CASSPSTGTASTDTQYF
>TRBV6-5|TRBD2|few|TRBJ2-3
TGTGCCAGCAGTTACACCCGGGAGGGGGAAGATACGCAGTATTTT
CASSYTREGEDTQYF
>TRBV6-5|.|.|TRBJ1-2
TGTGCCAGCAGTTACTCGATTCCTAACTATGGCTACACCTTC
CASSYSIPNYGYTF
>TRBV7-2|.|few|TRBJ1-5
TGTGCCAGCAGCTTAGGGGGTCGGACGGCTTGGGGGAATCAGCCCCAGCATTTT
CASSLGGRTAWGNQPQHF
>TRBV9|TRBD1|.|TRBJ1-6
TGTGCCAGCAGCGAGGGAGCCGGGACAGGGTATTCACCCCTCCACTTT
CASSEGAGTGYSPLHF
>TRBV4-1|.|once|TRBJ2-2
TGCGCCAGCAGCCAAGATGAAGGCGGGAACACCGGGGAGCTGTTTTTT
CASSQDEGGNTGELFF
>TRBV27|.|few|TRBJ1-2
TGTGCCAGCAGTTTAGGGGTAGGGGATCCCTATGGCTACACCTTC
CASSLGVGDPYGYTF
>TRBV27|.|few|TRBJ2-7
TGTGCCAGCAGTACCAACCCAGGGAAAGAGCAGTACTTC
CASSTNPGKEQYF
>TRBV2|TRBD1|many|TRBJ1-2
TGTGCCAGCAGTCAACTCCCAGACAGGGTTGATGGCTACACCTTC
CASSQLPDRVDGYTF
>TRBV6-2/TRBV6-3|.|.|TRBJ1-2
TGTCCCGGCTGTTATGGCTACACCTTC
CPGCYGYTF
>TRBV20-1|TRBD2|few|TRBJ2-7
TGCAGTGCTAGACGGCCTAGCGGGAGTATGGGCGAGCAGTACTTC
CSARRPSGSMGEQYF
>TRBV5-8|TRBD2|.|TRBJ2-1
TGTGCCAGCAGCTTGAGGGGCGGACTAGCGTCCTACAATGAGCAGTTCTTC
CASSLRGGLASYNEQFF
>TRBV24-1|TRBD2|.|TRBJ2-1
TGTGCCACTAGTACTAGCGGGAGTGTGGGCTACAATGAGCAGTTCTTC
CATSTSGSVGYNEQFF
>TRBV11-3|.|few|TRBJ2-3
TGTGCCAGCAGACGCACCCCAGGGGATGGCACAGATACGCAGTATTTT
CASRRTPGDGTDTQYF
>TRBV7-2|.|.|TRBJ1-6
TGTGCCAGCAGCTTAGTGGGAGGGATTACGGATTCACCCCTCCACTTT
CASSLVGGITDSPLHF
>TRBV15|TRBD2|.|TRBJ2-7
TGTGCCACCAGCAGGCGGGAGGGAAATTACAATGAGCAGTACTTC
CATSRREGNYNEQYF
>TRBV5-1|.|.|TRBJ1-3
TGCGCCAGCAGCTCTCTAGGGACGCCTATTAAAGGAAACACCATATATTTT
CASSSLGTPIKGNTIYF
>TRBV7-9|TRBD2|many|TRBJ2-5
TGTGCCAGCAGCCCCGAGCGGGGGGGCGTAGAGACCCAGTACTTC
CASSPERGGVETQYF
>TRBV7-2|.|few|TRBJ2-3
TGTGCCAGCAGCCCCCCCCCTAGCACAGATACGCAGTATTTT
CASSPPPSTDTQYF